This TCR beta chain was sequenced for a study of T cell repertoires in cytomegalovirus infection. This clonotype appeared a few times. Antigen unknown. The CDR3 loop spans 14 amino acids. The germline V gene has CDR1 SGHVS and CDR2 FQNEAQ. V trimming: 2 bases; J trimming: 4 bases; junction bases outside the gene matches: 4. TCRdb fed the reads into MiXCR, producing one record per CDR3 protein. The data show about 740,000 distinct CDR3 sequences, around 32% seen once. V and J are TRBV7-8 and TRBJ2-7, with TRBD1 matching over 8 bases. Source: cultured PBMCs, taken from culture after CMV antigen stimulation. This TCR derives from a human donor in good health (CMV status not recorded). Some clones in this sample may be carry-over from other donors' samples. The CDR3 bases are TGTGCCAGCAGCTTATCCACAGGGGGGTACGAGCAGTACTTC. Protein product: CASSLSTGGYEQYF.